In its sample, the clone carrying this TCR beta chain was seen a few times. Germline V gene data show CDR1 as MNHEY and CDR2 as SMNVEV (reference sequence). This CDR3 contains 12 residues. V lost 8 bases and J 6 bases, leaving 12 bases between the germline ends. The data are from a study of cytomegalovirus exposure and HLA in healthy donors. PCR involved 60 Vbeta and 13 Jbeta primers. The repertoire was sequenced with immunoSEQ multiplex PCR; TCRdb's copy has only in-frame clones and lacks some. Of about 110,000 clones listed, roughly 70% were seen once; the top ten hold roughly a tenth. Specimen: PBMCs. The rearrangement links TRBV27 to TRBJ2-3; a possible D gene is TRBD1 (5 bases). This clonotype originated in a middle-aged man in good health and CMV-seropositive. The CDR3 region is CASSYNRDTQYF. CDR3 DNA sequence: TGTGCCAGCTCCTATAACAGGGATACGCAGTATTTT.